Listed below are T cell receptor beta chains from one sample, sequenced in a study of blood T cells in healthy people across ages. TCRdb processed the 5' RACE reads anew with MiXCR; each CDR3 protein has one entry. Of about 1.8 million distinct CDR3 sequences listed, roughly 50% are singletons. Sequencing used blood. Receptors were obtained from a woman aged 40 to 50 in good health. The CDR3 runs from the conserved cysteine through the conserved F or W. The D gene is left open where the match is weak. Not all rows give a size; the values are once, few, many and, for expanded clones, a class.

>-|TRBJ2-6|-|TRBV7-9
CASSSETGANVLTF
TGTGCCAGCAGCTCGGAAACTGGGGCCAACGTCCTGACTTTC
>few|TRBJ2-5|-|TRBV28
CASSLLVEETQYF
TGTGCCAGCAGTTTACTCGTTGAGGAGACCCAGTACTTC
>few|TRBJ2-3|-|TRBV13
CASSLNRGPDTQYF
TGTGCCAGCAGCTTAAATCGCGGCCCAGATACGCAGTATTTT
>-|TRBJ2-1|-|TRBV5-1
CASSLGGAVGEQFF
TGCGCCAGCAGCTTAGGCGGCGCGGTGGGGGAGCAGTTCTTC
>few|TRBJ2-3|-|TRBV4-3
CASSQDSDPGQYF
TGCGCCAGCAGCCAAGATTCAGATCCGGGGCAGTATTTT
>-|TRBJ2-3|-|TRBV12-3/TRBV12-4
CASRWGFQYTQYF
TGTGCCAGCAGGTGGGGCTTCCAATATACGCAGTATTTT
>once|TRBJ2-6|TRBD1|TRBV29-1
CSVGQGDTGANVLTF
TGCAGCGTGGGACAGGGCGACACTGGGGCCAACGTCCTGACTTTC
>few|TRBJ2-7|-|TRBV27
CASSLSPGGRLTHEQYF
TGTGCCAGCAGTTTATCCCCCGGGGGACGCTTGACCCACGAGCAGTACTTC
>-|TRBJ2-1|-|TRBV3-1
CASTHHGGREQFF
TGTGCCAGCACACACCATGGGGGCAGGGAGCAGTTCTTC
>few|TRBJ1-2|-|TRBV7-8
CASSFRESSGYTF
TGTGCCAGCAGCTTCAGGGAAAGCTCTGGCTACACCTTC
>-|TRBJ1-6|-|TRBV6-1
CASSEDWTKNYNSPLHF
TGTGCCAGCAGTGAAGATTGGACTAAAAATTATAATTCACCCCTCCACTTT
>once|TRBJ2-6|TRBD1|TRBV5-1
CASSQDREDAGANVLTF
TGCGCCAGCAGTCAGGACAGGGAAGACGCTGGGGCCAACGTCCTGACTTTC
>few|TRBJ2-5|TRBD2|TRBV12-3/TRBV12-4
CASSYRRSGGTTETQYF
TGTGCCAGCAGTTACCGAAGGAGCGGGGGGACTACGGAGACCCAGTACTTC
>-|TRBJ2-7|TRBD2|TRBV11-2
CASSLTPGLALSGEQYF
TGTGCCAGCAGCCTGACCCCGGGACTAGCCCTGAGTGGAGAGCAGTACTTC
>-|TRBJ2-3|-|TRBV6-2/TRBV6-3
CASSMGFPDTQYF
TGTGCCAGCAGTATGGGGTTCCCGGATACGCAGTATTTT
>-|TRBJ2-7|TRBD1|TRBV6-2/TRBV6-3
CASSWDRVPTEQYF
TGTGCCAGCAGTTGGGACAGGGTCCCTACGGAGCAGTACTTC
>-|TRBJ1-4|TRBD1|TRBV3-1
CASSQDPPQGGANEKLFF
TGTGCCAGCAGCCAAGATCCACCCCAGGGGGGGGCTAATGAAAAACTGTTTTTT
>-|TRBJ2-7|-|TRBV29-1
CSGADVYEQYF
TGCAGCGGTGCGGACGTCTACGAGCAGTACTTC
>-|TRBJ2-5|-|TRBV14
CASSRGQHMYQETQYF
TGTGCCAGCAGCCGCGGACAGCATATGTACCAAGAGACCCAGTACTTC
>-|TRBJ2-1|TRBD2|TRBV6-6
CASSRPAGGPNEQFF
TGTGCCAGCAGTCGCCCCGCGGGGGGGCCGAATGAGCAGTTCTTC
>-|TRBJ1-1|-|TRBV27
CASSSPRQVSPEAFF
TGTGCCAGCAGTTCCCCGAGACAGGTATCCCCTGAAGCTTTCTTT
>-|TRBJ2-1|TRBD1|TRBV10-3
CAISSAQGAVSYEQFF
TGTGCCATCAGTTCCGCTCAGGGGGCTGTTTCCTACGAGCAGTTCTTC
>-|TRBJ2-3|TRBD2|TRBV29-1
CSVDGGSRADTQYF
TGCAGCGTTGATGGCGGGAGCCGGGCAGATACGCAGTATTTT
>-|TRBJ2-7|-|TRBV12-3/TRBV12-4
CASSSDRLSYEQYF
TGTGCCAGCAGTTCTGACAGGCTGTCCTACGAGCAGTACTTC
>-|TRBJ2-7|TRBD2|TRBV6-1
CASGSGRGYEQYF
TGTGCCAGCGGCTCAGGGAGGGGCTACGAGCAGTACTTC
>few|TRBJ1-2|-|TRBV6-2/TRBV6-3
CASSWDGSGGYTF
TGTGCCAGCAGTTGGGACGGTTCGGGGGGCTACACCTTC